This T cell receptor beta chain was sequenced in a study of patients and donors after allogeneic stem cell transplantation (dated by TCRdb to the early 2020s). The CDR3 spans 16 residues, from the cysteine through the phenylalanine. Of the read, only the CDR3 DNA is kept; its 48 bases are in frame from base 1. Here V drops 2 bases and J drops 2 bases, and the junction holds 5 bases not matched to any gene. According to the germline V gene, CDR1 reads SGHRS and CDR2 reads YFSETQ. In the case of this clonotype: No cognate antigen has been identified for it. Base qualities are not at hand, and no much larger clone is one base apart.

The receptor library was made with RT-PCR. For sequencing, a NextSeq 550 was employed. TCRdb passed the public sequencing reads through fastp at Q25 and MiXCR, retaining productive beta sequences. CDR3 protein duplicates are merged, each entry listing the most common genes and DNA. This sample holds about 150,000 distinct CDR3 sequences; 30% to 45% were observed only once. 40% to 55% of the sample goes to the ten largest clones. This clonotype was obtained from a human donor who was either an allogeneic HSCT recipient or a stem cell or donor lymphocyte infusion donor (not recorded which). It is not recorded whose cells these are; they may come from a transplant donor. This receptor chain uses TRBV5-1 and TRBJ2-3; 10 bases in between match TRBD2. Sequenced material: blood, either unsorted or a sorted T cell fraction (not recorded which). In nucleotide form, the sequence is TGCGCCAGCAGCTTTTCTAGCGGGGGTCCCACAGATACGCAGTATTTT. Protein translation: CASSFSSGGPTDTQYF.